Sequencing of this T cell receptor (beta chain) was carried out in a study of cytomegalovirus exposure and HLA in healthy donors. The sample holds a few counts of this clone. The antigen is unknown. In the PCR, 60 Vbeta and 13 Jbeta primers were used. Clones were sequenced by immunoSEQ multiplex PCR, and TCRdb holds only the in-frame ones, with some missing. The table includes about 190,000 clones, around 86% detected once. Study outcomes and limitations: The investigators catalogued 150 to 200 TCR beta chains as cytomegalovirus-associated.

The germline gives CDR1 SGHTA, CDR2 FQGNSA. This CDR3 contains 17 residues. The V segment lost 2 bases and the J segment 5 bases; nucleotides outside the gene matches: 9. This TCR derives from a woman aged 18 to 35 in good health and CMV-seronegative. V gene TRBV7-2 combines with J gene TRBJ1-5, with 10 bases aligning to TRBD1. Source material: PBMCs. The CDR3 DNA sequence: TGTGCCAGCAGCTTAAGGACAGGGGGGGGAGGGGATCAGCCCCAGCATTTT. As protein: CASSLRTGGGGDQPQHF.